This TCR beta chain came from a study of T cells in Graves' hyperthyroidism and ophthalmopathy. CDR1 GTSNPN and CDR2 SVGIG come from the germline V gene (reference sequence). The CDR3 contains 15 residues. Losses at the gene ends were 1 base for V and 7 bases for J; bases not matched to a gene: 7. There were TCR beta CDR3 regions amplified from RNA transcripts. The TCR CDR3 first-round RT-PCR relied on the HTBI primer set. TCRdb re-derived calls from the multiplex PCR reads in MiXCR, one entry per CDR3 protein. The sample lists about half a million distinct CDR3 sequences, roughly 16% occurring once. The sample taken for sequencing was blood. V is TRBV30 and J is TRBJ2-2; TRBD1 aligns across 9 bases. The source is a woman aged 30 to 39 with Graves' ophthalmopathy. CDR3 loop: CAWSGQGGFFGELFF. The DNA for the CDR3 is TGTGCCTGGAGTGGACAGGGGGGCTTCTTCGGGGAGCTGTTTTTT.